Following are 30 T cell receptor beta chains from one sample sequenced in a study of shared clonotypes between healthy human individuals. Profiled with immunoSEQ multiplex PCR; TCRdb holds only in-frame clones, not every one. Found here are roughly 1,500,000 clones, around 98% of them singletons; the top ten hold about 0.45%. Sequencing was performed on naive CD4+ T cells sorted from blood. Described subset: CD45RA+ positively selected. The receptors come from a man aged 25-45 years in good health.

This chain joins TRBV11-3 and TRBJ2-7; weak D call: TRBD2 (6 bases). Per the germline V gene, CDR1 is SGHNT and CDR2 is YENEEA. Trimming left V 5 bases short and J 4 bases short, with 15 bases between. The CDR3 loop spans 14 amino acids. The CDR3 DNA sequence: TGTGCCAGCAGCAAGGGTGCGGGGAGATACGAGCAGTACTTC. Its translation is CASSKGAGRYEQYF. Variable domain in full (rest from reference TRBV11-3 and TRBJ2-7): EAGVVQSPRYKIIEKKQPVAFWCNPISGHNTLYWYLQNLGQGPELLIRYENEEAVDDSQLPKDRFSAERLKGVDSTLKIQPAELGDSAVYLCASSKGAGRYEQYFGPGTRLTVT.

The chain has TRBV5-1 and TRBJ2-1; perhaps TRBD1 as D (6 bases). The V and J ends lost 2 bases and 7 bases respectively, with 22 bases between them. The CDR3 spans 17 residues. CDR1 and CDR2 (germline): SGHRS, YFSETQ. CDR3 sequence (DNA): TGCGCCAGCAGCTTAGGGGCAGGGGAGATGGCTACGAATGAGCAGTTCTTC. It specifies CASSLGAGEMATNEQFF.

In nucleotides, the CDR3 is TGTGCCAGCAGCTTCAATACTCACCCTTACGAGCAGTACTTC. This codes for CASSFNTHPYEQYF. The rearrangement joins TRBV7-8 to TRBJ2-7; D gene uncertain. Germline CDR1 is SGHVS and CDR2 is FQNEAQ. V was shortened by 3 bases and J by 4 bases, with 13 bases between the two germline ends. The CDR3 covers 14 residues. Full variable domain (missing parts from reference TRBV7-8 and TRBJ2-7): GAGVSQSPRYKVAKRGQDVALRCDPISGHVSLFWYQQALGQGPEFLTYFQNEAQLDKSGLPSDRFFAERPEGSVSTLKIQRTQQEDSAVYLCASSFNTHPYEQYFGPGTRLTVT.

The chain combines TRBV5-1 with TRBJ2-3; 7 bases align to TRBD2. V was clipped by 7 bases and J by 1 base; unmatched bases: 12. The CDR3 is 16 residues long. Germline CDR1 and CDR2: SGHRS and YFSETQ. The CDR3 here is CASRVGGPTGTDTQYF. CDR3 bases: TGCGCCAGCCGAGTGGGAGGGCCGACAGGCACAGATACGCAGTATTTT.

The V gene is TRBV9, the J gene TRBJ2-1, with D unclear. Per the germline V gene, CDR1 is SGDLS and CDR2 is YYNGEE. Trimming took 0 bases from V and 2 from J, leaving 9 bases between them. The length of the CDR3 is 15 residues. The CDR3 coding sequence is TGTGCCAGCAGCGTAGATCCCCTAGCCTACAATGAGCAGTTCTTC. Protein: CASSVDPLAYNEQFF.

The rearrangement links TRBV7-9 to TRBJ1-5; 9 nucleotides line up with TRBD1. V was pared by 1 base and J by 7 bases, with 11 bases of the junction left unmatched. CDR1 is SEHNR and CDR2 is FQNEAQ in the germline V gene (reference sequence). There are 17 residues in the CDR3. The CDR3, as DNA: TGTGCCAGCAGCTTAGACAAGCCGTGGGACAGGGCCCAGCCCCAGCATTTT. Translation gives CASSLDKPWDRAQPQHF.

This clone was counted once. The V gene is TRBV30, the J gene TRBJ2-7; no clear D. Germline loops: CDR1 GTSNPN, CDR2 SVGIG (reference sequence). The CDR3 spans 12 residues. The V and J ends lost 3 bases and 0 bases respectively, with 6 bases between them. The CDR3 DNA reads TGTGCCTGGAGAGGTTACTCCTACGAGCAGTACTTC. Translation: CAWRGYSYEQYF.

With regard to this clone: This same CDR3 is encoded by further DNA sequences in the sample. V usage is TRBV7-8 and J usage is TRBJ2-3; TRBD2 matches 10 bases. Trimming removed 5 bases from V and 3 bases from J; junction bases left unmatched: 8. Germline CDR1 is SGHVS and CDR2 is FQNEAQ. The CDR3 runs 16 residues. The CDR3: CASSPRTSGGTDTQYF. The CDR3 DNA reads TGTGCCAGCAGCCCCCGGACTAGCGGTGGTACAGATACGCAGTATTTT.

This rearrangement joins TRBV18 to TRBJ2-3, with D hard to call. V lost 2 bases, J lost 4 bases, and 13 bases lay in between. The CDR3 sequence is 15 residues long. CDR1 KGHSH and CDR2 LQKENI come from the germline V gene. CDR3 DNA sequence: TGTGCCAGCTCACCAGGCGCTGGGAAACCAGATACGCAGTATTTT. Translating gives CASSPGAGKPDTQYF.

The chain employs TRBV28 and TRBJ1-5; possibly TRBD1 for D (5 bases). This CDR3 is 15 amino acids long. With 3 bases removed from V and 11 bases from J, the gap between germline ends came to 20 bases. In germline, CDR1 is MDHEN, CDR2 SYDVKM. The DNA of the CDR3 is TGTGCCAGCAGTTTTTCAGGGATAGGAATCTGGGCCCAGCATTTT. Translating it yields CASSFSGIGIWAQHF.

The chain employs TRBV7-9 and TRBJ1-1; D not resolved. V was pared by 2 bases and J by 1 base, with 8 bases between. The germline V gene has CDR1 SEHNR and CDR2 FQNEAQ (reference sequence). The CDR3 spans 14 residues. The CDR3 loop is CASSLNSGNTEAFF. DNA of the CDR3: TGTGCCAGCAGCTTAAATTCAGGGAACACTGAAGCTTTCTTT.

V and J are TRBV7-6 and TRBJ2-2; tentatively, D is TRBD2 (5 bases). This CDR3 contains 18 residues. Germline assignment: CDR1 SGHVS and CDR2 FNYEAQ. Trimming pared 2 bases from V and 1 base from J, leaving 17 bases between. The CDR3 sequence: CASSLKLSAGKNTGELFF. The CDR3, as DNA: TGTGCCAGCAGCTTAAAGCTTAGCGCCGGAAAGAACACCGGGGAGCTGTTTTTT. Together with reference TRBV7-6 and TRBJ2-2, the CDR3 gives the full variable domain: GAGVSQSPRYKVTKRGQDVALRCDPISGHVSLYWYRQALGQGPEFLTYFNYEAQQDKSGLPNDRFSAERPEGSISTLTIQRTEQRDSAMYRCASSLKLSAGKNTGELFFGEGSRLTVL.

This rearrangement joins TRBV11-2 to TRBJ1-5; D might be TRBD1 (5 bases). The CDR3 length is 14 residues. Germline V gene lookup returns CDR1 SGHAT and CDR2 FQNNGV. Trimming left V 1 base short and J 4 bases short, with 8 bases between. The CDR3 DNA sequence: TGTGCCAGCAGCTTAGGACAGTTTAATCAGCCCCAGCATTTT. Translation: CASSLGQFNQPQHF.

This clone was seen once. The CDR3: CASSLAQGLGKLFF. CDR3 nucleotide sequence: TGTGCCAGCAGCTTAGCCCAGGGATTGGGAAAACTGTTTTTT. The chain is built from TRBV7-9 and TRBJ1-4, with D maybe TRBD1 (5 bases). The ends were cut back, 0 bases at V and 10 bases at J, with 12 bases in the middle. The CDR3 is made up of 14 amino acids. In germline, CDR1 is SEHNR, CDR2 FQNEAQ (reference sequence).

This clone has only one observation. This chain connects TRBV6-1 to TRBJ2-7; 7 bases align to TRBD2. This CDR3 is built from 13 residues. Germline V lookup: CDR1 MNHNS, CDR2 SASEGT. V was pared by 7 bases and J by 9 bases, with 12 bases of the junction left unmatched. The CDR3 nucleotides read TGTGCCAGCAAGACTAGCCGGACCCACGGGCAGTACTTC. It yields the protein CASKTSRTHGQYF.

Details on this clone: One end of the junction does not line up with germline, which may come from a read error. This chain's CDR3 is CASSSQTGEETQYF. DNA of the CDR3: TGTGCTAGCAGCTCGCAGACGGGGGAGGAGACCCAGTACTTC. The chain is built from TRBV7-7 and TRBJ2-5, with D perhaps matching TRBD2 (6 bases). This CDR3 contains 14 residues. Germline CDR1 is SSHAT and CDR2 is FNYEAQ (reference sequence).

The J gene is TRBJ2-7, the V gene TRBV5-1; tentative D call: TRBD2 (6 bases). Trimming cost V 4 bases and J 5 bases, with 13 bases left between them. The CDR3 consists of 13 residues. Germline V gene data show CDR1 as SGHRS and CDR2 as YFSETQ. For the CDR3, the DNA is TGCGCCAGCAGCCCGACTAGTTCCAACGAGCAGTACTTC. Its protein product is CASSPTSSNEQYF.

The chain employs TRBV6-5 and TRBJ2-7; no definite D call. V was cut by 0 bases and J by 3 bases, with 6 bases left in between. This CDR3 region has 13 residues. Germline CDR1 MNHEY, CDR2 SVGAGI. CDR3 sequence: CASSYSSIYEQYF. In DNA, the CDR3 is TGTGCCAGCAGTTACTCGAGCATCTACGAGCAGTACTTC.

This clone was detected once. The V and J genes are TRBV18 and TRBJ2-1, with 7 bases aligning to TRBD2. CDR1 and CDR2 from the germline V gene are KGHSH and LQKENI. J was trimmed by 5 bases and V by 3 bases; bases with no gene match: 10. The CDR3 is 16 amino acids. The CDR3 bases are TGTGCCAGCTCACCTTACGCAAGCGGGACCAACAATGAGCAGTTCTTC. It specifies CASSPYASGTNNEQFF.

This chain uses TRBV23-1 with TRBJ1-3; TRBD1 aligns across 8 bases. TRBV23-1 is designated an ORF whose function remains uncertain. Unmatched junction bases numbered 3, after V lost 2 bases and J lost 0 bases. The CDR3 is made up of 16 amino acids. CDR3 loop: CASSQGTGDSGNTIYF. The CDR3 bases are TGCGCCAGCAGTCAAGGGACAGGCGACTCTGGAAACACCATATATTTT.

CDR3 sequence (DNA): TGTGCCACCAGCAGACAGGGCCGCAATCAGCCCCAGCATTTT. It specifies CATSRQGRNQPQHF. The chain has TRBV15 and TRBJ1-5; D is possibly TRBD1 (5 bases). The germline V gene encodes CDR1 LNHNV and CDR2 YYDKDF (reference sequence). V was pared by 2 bases and J by 2 bases, with 7 bases between. This CDR3 has 14 residues.

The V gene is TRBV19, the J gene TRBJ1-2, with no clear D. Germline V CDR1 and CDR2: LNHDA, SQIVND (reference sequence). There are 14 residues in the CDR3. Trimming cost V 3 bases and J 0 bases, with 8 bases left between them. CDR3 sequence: CASSMAGANYGYTF. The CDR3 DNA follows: TGTGCCAGTAGTATGGCAGGAGCTAACTATGGCTACACCTTC.

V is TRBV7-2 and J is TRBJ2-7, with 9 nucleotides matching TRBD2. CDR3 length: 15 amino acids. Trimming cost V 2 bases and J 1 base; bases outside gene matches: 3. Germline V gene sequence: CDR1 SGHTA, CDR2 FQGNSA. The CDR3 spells CASSLPSGVSYEQYF. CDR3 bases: TGTGCCAGCAGCTTACCTAGCGGGGTTTCCTACGAGCAGTACTTC.

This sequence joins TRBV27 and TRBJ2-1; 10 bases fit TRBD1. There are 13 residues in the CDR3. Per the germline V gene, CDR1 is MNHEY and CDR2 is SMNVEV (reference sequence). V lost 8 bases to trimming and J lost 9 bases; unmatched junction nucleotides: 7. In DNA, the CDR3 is TGTGCCAGCTCGGGACAGGGGAGTAGTGAGCAGTTCTTC. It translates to CASSGQGSSEQFF.

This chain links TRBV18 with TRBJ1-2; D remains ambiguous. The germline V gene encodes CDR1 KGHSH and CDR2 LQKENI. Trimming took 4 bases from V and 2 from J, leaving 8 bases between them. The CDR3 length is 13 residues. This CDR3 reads CASSLELNYGYTF. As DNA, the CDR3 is TGTGCCAGCTCACTAGAATTGAACTATGGCTACACCTTC.

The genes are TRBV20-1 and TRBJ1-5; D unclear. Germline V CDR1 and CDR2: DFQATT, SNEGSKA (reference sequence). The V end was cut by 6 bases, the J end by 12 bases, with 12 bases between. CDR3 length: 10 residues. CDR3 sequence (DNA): TGCAGTGCCTCTCAGCTTTTCCAGCATTTT. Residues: CSASQLFQHF.

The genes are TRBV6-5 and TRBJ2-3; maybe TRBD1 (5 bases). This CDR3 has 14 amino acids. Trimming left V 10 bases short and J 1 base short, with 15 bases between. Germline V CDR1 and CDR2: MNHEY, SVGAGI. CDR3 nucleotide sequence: TGTGCCACCCAGTTGGGCAGGGGCACAGATACGCAGTATTTT. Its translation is CATQLGRGTDTQYF.

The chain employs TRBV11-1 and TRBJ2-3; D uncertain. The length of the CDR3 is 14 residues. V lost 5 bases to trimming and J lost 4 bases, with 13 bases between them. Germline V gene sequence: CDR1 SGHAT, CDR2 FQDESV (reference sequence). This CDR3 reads CASSLGNSADTQYF. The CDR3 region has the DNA TGTGCCAGCAGCCTAGGAAACTCAGCAGATACGCAGTATTTT.

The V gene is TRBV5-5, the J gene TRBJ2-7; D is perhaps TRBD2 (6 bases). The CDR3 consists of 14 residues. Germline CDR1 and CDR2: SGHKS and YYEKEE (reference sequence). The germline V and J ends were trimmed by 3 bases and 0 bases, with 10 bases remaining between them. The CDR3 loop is CASSWAGSSYEQYF. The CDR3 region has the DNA TGTGCCAGCAGCTGGGCCGGGAGCTCCTACGAGCAGTACTTC.

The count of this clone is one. CDR3 sequence: CASSFTGLNEKLFF. The CDR3 nucleotides read TGTGCCAGCAGTTTTACCGGGCTTAATGAAAAACTGTTTTTT. The V call is TRBV28, the J call TRBJ1-4; D remains unclear. The CDR3 extends over 14 amino acids. CDR1 and CDR2 (germline): MDHEN, SYDVKM. The ends were cut back, 3 bases at V and 4 bases at J, with 9 bases in the middle.